What follows is one T cell receptor beta chain and its context. This sample was taken from a study of blood T cell repertoires in COVID-19. Clones were read by immunoSEQ multiplex PCR, and TCRdb kept only the in-frame ones, dropping some. The repertoire holds 200,000 to 300,000 clones, with 88% as singletons. The specimen was PBMCs or T cells enriched from blood (not recorded which). This TCR was recovered from a woman in her 40s with acute COVID-19.

The CDR3 region has the DNA TGTGCCAGCAGTGAAGAGGACAGGGTGGGCTGGAGGGGAAGAGCAGATACGCAGTATTTT. Protein sequence: CASSEEDRVGWRGRADTQYF. The J gene is TRBJ2-3, the V gene TRBV6-1; 8 nucleotides agree with TRBD1. With V trimmed by 1 base and J by 4 bases, 19 bases remained unmatched. The CDR3 extends over 20 amino acids. The germline V gene encodes CDR1 MNHNS and CDR2 SASEGT.